A single sample gave rise to the 13 T cell receptor beta chains below, sequenced in a study of shared clonotypes between healthy human individuals. Using immunoSEQ multiplex PCR, the repertoire was profiled, and TCRdb retains in-frame clones only, with some absent. The repertoire holds roughly 490,000 clones, with roughly 85% as singletons. Sample: PBMCs. Receptor source: a woman aged 40 to 50 in good health. Some clones in this sample may be carry-over from other donors' samples.

The V gene is TRBV5-1, the J gene TRBJ2-2; 7 bases are a match to TRBD2. Trimming took 7 bases from V and 5 from J; bases not matched to a gene: 11. This CDR3 comprises 15 residues. Per the germline V gene, CDR1 is SGHRS and CDR2 is YFSETQ. CDR3 sequence reads: CASSEGGSSTGELFF. Written as DNA, the CDR3 is TGCGCCAGCTCCGAGGGCGGGAGTTCGACCGGGGAGCTGTTTTTT.

This chain links TRBV30 with TRBJ1-1; TRBD1 matches at 9 bases. This CDR3 is built from 14 residues. CDR1 and CDR2 from the germline V gene are GTSNPN and SVGIG (reference sequence). Losses at the gene ends were 3 bases for V and 4 bases for J; bases not matched to a gene: 6. The CDR3 here is CAWSQDRGGTEAFF. The CDR3 bases are TGTGCCTGGAGCCAAGACAGGGGGGGCACTGAAGCTTTCTTT.

Turning to this clone: One end of the junction is discordant with germline, which a read error may explain. The chain has TRBV18 and TRBJ2-1, with D perhaps TRBD2 (5 bases). Per germline, CDR1 KGHSH and CDR2 LQKENI. The CDR3 has 14 amino acids. CDR3 sequence reads: CASSFSGTYSEQFF. CDR3 DNA sequence: TGTGCCAGCTCGTTCAGCGGAACCTACAGTGAGCAGTTCTTC. The full variable domain, completed using reference TRBV18 and TRBJ2-1, is NAGVMQNPRHLVRRRGQEARLRCSPMKGHSHVYWYRQLPEEGLKFMVYLQKENIIDESGMPKERFSAEFPKEGPSILRIQQVVRGDSAAYFCASSFSGTYSEQFFGPGTRLTVL.

This chain uses TRBV16 with TRBJ2-3, with 13 bases identical to TRBD2. Germline CDR1 is KGHSY and CDR2 is FQNENV. With V trimmed by 5 bases and J by 7 bases, 6 bases remained unmatched. This CDR3 is built from 15 residues. The CDR3 sequence is CASSTGLAGVNTQYF. The CDR3 bases are TGTGCCAGCAGCACAGGACTAGCGGGAGTGAATACGCAGTATTTT.

The chain employs TRBV18 and TRBJ2-5; 11 nucleotides match TRBD1. With 2 bases clipped from V and 4 bases from J, the junction kept 3 bases outside the gene matches. The germline V gene encodes CDR1 KGHSH and CDR2 LQKENI. The CDR3 length is 15 residues. CDR3 sequence (DNA): TGTGCCAGCTCACCAGGACAGGGGGCGGGAGAGACCCAGTACTTC. It yields the protein CASSPGQGAGETQYF.

In this sample, this clone turned up once. The rearrangement links TRBV7-2 to TRBJ2-5; a weak D match, TRBD2 (5 bases). Germline V lookup: CDR1 SGHTA, CDR2 FQGNSA. CDR3 length: 15 amino acids. Deletions cut 5 bases from V and 5 bases from J, with 18 bases between. CDR3 in amino acids: CASSLRPASRETQYF. In DNA form, the CDR3 reads TGTGCCAGCAGCCTTAGACCCGCTAGCCGGGAGACCCAGTACTTC.

The chain's CDR3 is CASSVPGLSYGYTF. DNA of the CDR3: TGTGCCAGTAGTGTCCCGGGACTCAGCTATGGCTACACCTTC. The chain has TRBV19 and TRBJ1-2; D possibly corresponds to TRBD1 (5 bases). The germline V gene has CDR1 LNHDA and CDR2 SQIVND (reference sequence). Trimming left V 5 bases short and J 4 bases short, with 14 bases between. The CDR3 is made up of 14 amino acids.

The rearrangement links TRBV27 to TRBJ2-5, with a possible D match to TRBD1 (6 bases). The germline CDR1 and CDR2 sequences are MNHEY and SMNVEV (reference sequence). CDR3 size: 14 residues. Trimming removed 3 bases at V and 5 bases at J, with 13 bases between. The CDR3 spells CASSLDRRGETQYF. CDR3 nucleotide sequence: TGTGCCAGCAGTTTGGACAGACGAGGGGAGACCCAGTACTTC.

The chain combines TRBV15 with TRBJ2-7, with a tentative D call TRBD2 (5 bases). Looked up from germline, CDR1 is LNHNV and CDR2 is YYDKDF (reference sequence). Trimming took off 4 bases at V and 0 bases at J, with 13 bases between the two ends. The CDR3 sequence is 15 residues long. The CDR3 coding sequence is TGTGCCACCAGCAAAGCAGATGAGGGCTCCTACGAGCAGTACTTC. This gives the protein CATSKADEGSYEQYF.

The rearrangement uses TRBV27 and TRBJ2-3; 7 bases agree with TRBD1. The length of the CDR3 is 15 residues. Germline V CDR1 and CDR2: MNHEY, SMNVEV (reference sequence). Trimming at V came to 4 bases and at J to 3 bases, leaving 7 bases not matched to a gene. For the CDR3, the DNA is TGTGCCAGCAGTTCACCGGGACAGAGGACAGATACGCAGTATTTT. Protein sequence: CASSSPGQRTDTQYF.

The genes are TRBV6-6 and TRBJ2-1, with D possibly being TRBD2 (6 bases). V lost 2 bases and J lost 10, with 15 bases in between. CDR1 is MNHNY, CDR2 SVGAGI, per germline (reference sequence). The CDR3 has 14 amino acids. The CDR3 is CASSYGYSGREQFF. The CDR3 DNA sequence: TGTGCCAGCAGTTACGGTTACTCTGGGAGGGAGCAGTTCTTC.

The rearrangement links TRBV5-4 to TRBJ2-1; 9 positions agree with TRBD1. The CDR3 is 17 residues long. With 4 bases clipped from V and 0 bases from J, the junction kept 8 bases outside the gene matches. Germline V gene data show CDR1 as SGHNT and CDR2 as YYREEE (reference sequence). As DNA, the CDR3 is TGTGCCAGCAGCCCACAGGGGGCGGTCAGCTCCTACAATGAGCAGTTCTTC. Its protein is CASSPQGAVSSYNEQFF.

The V call is TRBV29-1, the J call TRBJ2-2, with D unresolved. This CDR3 spans 13 amino acids. CDR1 is SQVTM, CDR2 ANQGSEA, per germline. Trimming removed 6 bases at V and 5 bases at J, with 13 bases between. The CDR3 DNA sequence: TGCAGCGTGGATACGACCGGGACCGGGGAGCTGTTTTTT. Protein product: CSVDTTGTGELFF.